A single sample is the source of the 7 T cell receptor beta chains below, sequenced in a study of glioma-infiltrating T cells after dendritic cell vaccination. Profiling relied on immunoSEQ multiplex PCR, and the TCRdb table lists in-frame clones only, not all of them. The data contain just under 100,000 clones, 75% to 90% of them singletons. The time point: after dendritic cell vaccination, including at tumor progression/relapse. The sequences come from blood, collected after dendritic cell vaccination. The receptors originated from a human donor with glioblastoma.

This clone was seen a handful of times. J is TRBJ2-1 and V is TRBV7-3; possible D gene TRBD2, 6 bases. The CDR3 is 15 amino acids. Trimming took off 1 base at V and 0 bases at J, with 7 bases between the two ends. The germline gives CDR1 SGHTA, CDR2 FQGTGA. As DNA, the CDR3 is TGTGCCAGCAGCTTAAGCGGGACCTCCTACAATGAGCAGTTCTTC. Protein sequence: CASSLSGTSYNEQFF.

The chain couples TRBV19 to TRBJ1-3; unclear D gene. Trimming pared 6 bases from V and 0 bases from J, leaving 6 bases between. The CDR3 has 13 residues. Germline CDR1 is LNHDA and CDR2 is SQIVND (reference sequence). The CDR3, as DNA: TGTGCCAGTAGATTAGCCTCTGGAAACACCATATATTTT. Residues: CASRLASGNTIYF.

This chain uses TRBV5-1 with TRBJ1-4; D unresolved. Trimming stripped 3 bases from V and 2 bases from J, with 11 bases between. The CDR3 spans 15 residues. CDR1 is SGHRS, CDR2 YFSETQ, per germline. In DNA form, the CDR3 reads TGCGCCAGCAGCTCAAGGACGGGGACTAATGAAAAACTGTTTTTT. Its protein is CASSSRTGTNEKLFF.

V is TRBV5-4 and J is TRBJ2-2; possibly TRBD2 for D (6 bases). Germline CDR1 reads SGHNT; CDR2 reads YYREEE (reference sequence). Trimming took 4 bases from V and 5 from J, leaving 12 bases between them. The CDR3 length is 14 residues. The CDR3 loop is CASSPESGTGELFF. The CDR3 DNA is TGTGCCAGCAGCCCCGAAAGCGGGACCGGGGAGCTGTTTTTT.

The chain uses TRBV7-2 and TRBJ1-6, with D uncertain. CDR1 is SGHTA, CDR2 FQGNSA, per germline. V lost 1 base and J 4 bases, leaving 5 bases between the germline ends. This CDR3 contains 14 residues. Here the CDR3 DNA reads TGTGCCAGCAGCTTAGGGCCGTATAATTCACCCCTCCACTTT. This gives the protein CASSLGPYNSPLHF.

The genes are TRBV19 and TRBJ1-6; a possible D gene is TRBD1 (6 bases). Germline loops: CDR1 LNHDA, CDR2 SQIVND (reference sequence). The CDR3 loop spans 14 amino acids. The V and J ends lost 3 bases and 6 bases respectively, with 9 bases between them. CDR3 bases: TGTGCCAGTAGTATGACCAGGGGTAATTCACCCCTCCACTTT. Amino acids: CASSMTRGNSPLHF. Variable domain in full (rest from reference TRBV19 and TRBJ1-6): DGGITQSPKYLFRKEGQNVTLSCEQNLNHDAMYWYRQDPGQGLRLIYYSQIVNDFQKGDIAEGYSVSREKKESFPLTVTSAQKNPTAFYLCASSMTRGNSPLHFGNGTRLTVT.

This clone was counted between two and nine times. The CDR3 loop reads CASQGYEQYF. Written as DNA, the CDR3 is TGTGCTAGTCAGGGCTACGAGCAGTACTTC. V is TRBV2 and J is TRBJ2-7; D might be TRBD1 (5 bases). The CDR3 runs to 10 residues. The V gene's germline CDR1 is SNHLY and CDR2 FYNNEI.